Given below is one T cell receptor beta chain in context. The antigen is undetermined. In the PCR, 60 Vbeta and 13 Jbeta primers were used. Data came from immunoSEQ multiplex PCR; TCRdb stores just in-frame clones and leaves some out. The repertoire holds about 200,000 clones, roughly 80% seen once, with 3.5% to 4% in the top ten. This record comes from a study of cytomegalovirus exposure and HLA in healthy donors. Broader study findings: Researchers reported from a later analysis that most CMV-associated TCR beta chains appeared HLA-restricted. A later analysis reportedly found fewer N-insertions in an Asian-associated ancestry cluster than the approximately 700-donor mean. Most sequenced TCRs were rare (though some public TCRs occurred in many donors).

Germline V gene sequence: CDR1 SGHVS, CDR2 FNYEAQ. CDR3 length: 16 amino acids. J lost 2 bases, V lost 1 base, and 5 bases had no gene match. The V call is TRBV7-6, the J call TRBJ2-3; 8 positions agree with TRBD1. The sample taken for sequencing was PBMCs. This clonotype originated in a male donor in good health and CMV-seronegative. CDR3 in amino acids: CASSLGSGGLTDTQYF. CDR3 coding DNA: TGTGCCAGCAGCTTAGGGTCAGGGGGCCTCACAGATACGCAGTATTTT.